In this sample, the clone carrying this T cell receptor (beta chain) turned up a few times. Its specificity is unknown. This entry comes from a study of post-analysis software for immune sequencing data. Whole-study context: As for disease course, relapsing-remitting, secondary progressive and progressive-relapsing multiple sclerosis were all included. General study points: Included in a set of roughly 5 TRBV segments more frequent in patients than controls were TRBV5-6, TRBV5-1 and TRBV20-1. Under the F measure, samples that were prepared in one batch clustered strongly together. Multiple sclerosis patients had significantly lower normalized Chao1 diversity than controls.

The library was made from cDNA and included unique molecular identifiers. Between roughly 0.9 and 11 million T cells gave rise to some 470,000 cDNA molecules. MiXCR, applied by TCRdb to the PCR reads, yields one record per CDR3 protein. The table has 750,000 to 950,000 distinct CDR3 sequences, about 53% seen once. V dropped 1 base and J dropped 3; count of bases not matched to a gene: 1. Germline lookup yields CDR1 SGHVS and CDR2 FNYEAQ. CDR3 length: 14 amino acids. Sequenced: blood. The sequence was collected from a girl aged 5-17 years with multiple sclerosis. This chain connects TRBV7-6 to TRBJ1-2, with 8 bases that match TRBD1. The CDR3 here is CASSLDRGDYGYTF. For the CDR3, the DNA is TGTGCCAGCAGCTTAGACAGGGGGGACTATGGCTACACCTTC.